This T cell receptor (beta chain) derives from a study of shared clonotypes between healthy human individuals. For the study at large: CD8 memory received one plate per donor, CD8 naive two, CD4 memory three and CD4 naive three.

Of note for this clone: Its antigen remains unidentified.

Study-level results: In contrast to clonotypes shared by all four donors, non-shared clonotypes had lower generation probabilities. It was observed that roughly 5.4% of naive CD4 clonotypes were shared across a handful of donors. Researchers sampled only blood; tissue repertoires likely differ.

Assay: immunoSEQ multiplex PCR; the TCRdb copy retains only in-frame clones and omits some. The sample holds 640,000 or so clones, about 78% seen once. V was trimmed by 2 bases and J by 7 bases, leaving 20 bases between them. The CDR3 contains 16 residues. Per germline, CDR1 KGHSH and CDR2 LQKENI. The chain couples TRBV18 to TRBJ1-1, with no clear D. Sequences were obtained from memory CD4+ T cells sorted from blood. Indicated subset: CD45RA-negative fraction. This receptor was identified in a woman in her twenties or thirties in good health. The CDR3 sequence: CASSPAYGVSRIEAFF. In DNA form, the CDR3 reads TGTGCCAGCTCACCAGCCTATGGTGTCAGCAGGATTGAAGCTTTCTTT.